These 2 T cell receptor beta chains came from one sample sequenced in a study of shared clonotypes between healthy human individuals. The repertoire was sequenced with immunoSEQ multiplex PCR; TCRdb's copy has only in-frame clones and lacks some. This sample has just over 2,000,000 clones, with roughly 94% found just once. Material for sequencing was naive CD4+ T cells sorted from blood. Subset noted: CD45RA+ positively selected. The receptor set was obtained from a young man in good health.

The rearrangement uses TRBV5-1 and TRBJ2-2, with D possibly called TRBD1 or TRBD2 (5 bases each). The CDR3 consists of 16 residues. Trimming took 1 base from V and 1 from J, leaving 11 bases between them. The V gene's germline CDR1 is SGHRS and CDR2 YFSETQ. The CDR3 DNA follows: TGCGCCAGCAGCTTGAGTGGGGGATTGAACACCGGGGAGCTGTTTTTT. It is translated as CASSLSGGLNTGELFF. The full variable domain, in which reference TRBV5-1 and TRBJ2-2 provide the parts outside the CDR3, is KAGVTQTPRYLIKTRGQQVTLSCSPISGHRSVSWYQQTPGQGLQFLFEYFSETQRNKGNFPGRFSGRQFSNSRSEMNVSTLELGDSALYLCASSLSGGLNTGELFFGEGSRLTVL.

This chain uses TRBV11-2 with TRBJ2-1; possible D gene TRBD2, 5 bases. This CDR3 is 15 amino acids long. Germline-derived CDR1 and CDR2 are SGHAT and FQNNGV. Deletions cut 1 base from V and 4 bases from J, with 11 bases between. The CDR3 DNA is TGTGCCAGCAGCTTAGGGGGAGCTGGGTACAATGAGCAGTTCTTC. Its translation: CASSLGGAGYNEQFF.